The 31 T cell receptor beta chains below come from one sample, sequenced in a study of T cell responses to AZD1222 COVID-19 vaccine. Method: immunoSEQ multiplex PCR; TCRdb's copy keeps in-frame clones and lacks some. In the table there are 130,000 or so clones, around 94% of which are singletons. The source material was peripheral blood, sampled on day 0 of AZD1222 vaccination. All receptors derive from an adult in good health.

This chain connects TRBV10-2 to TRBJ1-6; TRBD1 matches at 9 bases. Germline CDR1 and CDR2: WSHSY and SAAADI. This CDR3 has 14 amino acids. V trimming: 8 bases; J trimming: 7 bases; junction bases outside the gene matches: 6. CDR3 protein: CASDRTGENSPLHF. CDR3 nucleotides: TGCGCCAGCGACAGGACAGGGGAAAATTCACCCCTCCACTTT.

The CDR3 sequence is CSASGTALAEQYF. The CDR3 DNA is TGCAGTGCTAGTGGTACCGCTTTGGCTGAGCAGTACTTC. V usage is TRBV20-1 and J usage is TRBJ2-7; no firm D call. Between the trimmed V and J ends, which lost 3 bases and 7 bases, there was a span of 16 bases. This CDR3 comprises 13 residues. Germline loops: CDR1 DFQATT, CDR2 SNEGSKA (reference sequence).

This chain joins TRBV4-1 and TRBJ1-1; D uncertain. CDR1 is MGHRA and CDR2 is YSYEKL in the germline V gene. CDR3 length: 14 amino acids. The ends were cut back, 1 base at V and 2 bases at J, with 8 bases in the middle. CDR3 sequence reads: CASSQVGPNTEAFF. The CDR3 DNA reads TGCGCCAGCAGCCAAGTAGGGCCTAACACTGAAGCTTTCTTT.

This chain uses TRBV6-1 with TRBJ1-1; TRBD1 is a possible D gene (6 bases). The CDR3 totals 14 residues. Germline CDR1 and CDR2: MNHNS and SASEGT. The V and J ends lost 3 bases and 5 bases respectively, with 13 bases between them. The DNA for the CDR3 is TGTGCCAGCAGTGACATACAGGGTCGGACTGAAGCTTTCTTT. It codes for CASSDIQGRTEAFF.

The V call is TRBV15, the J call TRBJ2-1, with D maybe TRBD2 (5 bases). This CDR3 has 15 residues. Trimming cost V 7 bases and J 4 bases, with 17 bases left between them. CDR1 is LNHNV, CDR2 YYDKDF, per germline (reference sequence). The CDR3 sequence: CATKSTAEIYNEQFF. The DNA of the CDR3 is TGTGCCACCAAGAGTACAGCGGAGATTTACAATGAGCAGTTCTTC.

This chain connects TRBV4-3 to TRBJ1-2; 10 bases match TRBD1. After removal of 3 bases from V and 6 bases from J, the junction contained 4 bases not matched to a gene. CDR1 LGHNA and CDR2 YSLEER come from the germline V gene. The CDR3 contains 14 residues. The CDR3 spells CASSQGQGSNGYTF. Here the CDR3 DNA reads TGCGCCAGCAGCCAGGGACAGGGGTCTAATGGCTACACCTTC.

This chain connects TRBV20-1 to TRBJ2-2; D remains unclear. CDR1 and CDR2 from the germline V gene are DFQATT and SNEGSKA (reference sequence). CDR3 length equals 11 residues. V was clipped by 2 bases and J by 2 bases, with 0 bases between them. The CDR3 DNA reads TGCAGTGCTAGAAACACCGGGGAGCTGTTTTTT. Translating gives CSARNTGELFF.

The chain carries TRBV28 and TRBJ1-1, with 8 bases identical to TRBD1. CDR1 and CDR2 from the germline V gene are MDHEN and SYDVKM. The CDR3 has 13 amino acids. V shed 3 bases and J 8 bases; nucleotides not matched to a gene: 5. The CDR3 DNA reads TGTGCCAGCAGTTTTCGGACAGGGTGGGAAGCTTTCTTT. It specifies CASSFRTGWEAFF. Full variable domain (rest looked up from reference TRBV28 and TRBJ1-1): DVKVTQSSRYLVKRTGEKVFLECVQDMDHENMFWYRQDPGLGLRLIYFSYDVKMKEKGDIPEGYSVSREKKERFSLILESASTNQTSMYLCASSFRTGWEAFFGQGTRLTVV.

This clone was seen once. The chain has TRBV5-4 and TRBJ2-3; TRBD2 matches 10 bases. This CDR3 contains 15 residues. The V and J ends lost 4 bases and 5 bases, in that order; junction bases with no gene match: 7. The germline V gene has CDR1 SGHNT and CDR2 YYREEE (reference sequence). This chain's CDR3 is CASSRSLAGEDTQYF. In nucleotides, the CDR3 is TGTGCCAGCAGCAGGTCTCTAGCGGGAGAAGATACGCAGTATTTT.

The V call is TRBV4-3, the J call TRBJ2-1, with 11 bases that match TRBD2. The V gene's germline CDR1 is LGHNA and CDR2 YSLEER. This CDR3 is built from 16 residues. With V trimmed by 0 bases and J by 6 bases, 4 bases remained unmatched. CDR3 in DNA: TGCGCCAGCAGCCAAGATTCGGGACTAGCGGTCAATGAGCAGTTCTTC. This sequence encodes CASSQDSGLAVNEQFF.

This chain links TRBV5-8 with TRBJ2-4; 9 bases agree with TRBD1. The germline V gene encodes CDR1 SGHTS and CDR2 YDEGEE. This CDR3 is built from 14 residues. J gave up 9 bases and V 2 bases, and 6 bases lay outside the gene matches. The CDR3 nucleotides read TGTGCCAGCAGCTTTACAGGGGGCAGGGTCATTCAGTACTTC. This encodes CASSFTGGRVIQYF.

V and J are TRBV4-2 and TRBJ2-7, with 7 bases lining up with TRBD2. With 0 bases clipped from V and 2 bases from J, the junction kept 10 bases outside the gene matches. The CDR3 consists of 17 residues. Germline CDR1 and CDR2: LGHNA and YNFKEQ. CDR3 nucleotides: TGTGCCAGCAGCCAAGACAACCGGGACTACAAACCCTACGAGCAGTACTTC. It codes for CASSQDNRDYKPYEQYF.

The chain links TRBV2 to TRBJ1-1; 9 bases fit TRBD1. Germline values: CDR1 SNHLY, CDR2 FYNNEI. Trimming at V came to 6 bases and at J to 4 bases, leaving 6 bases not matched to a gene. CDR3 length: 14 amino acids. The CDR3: CASSYPGQGTEAFF. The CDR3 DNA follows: TGTGCCAGCAGCTACCCGGGACAGGGCACTGAAGCTTTCTTT.

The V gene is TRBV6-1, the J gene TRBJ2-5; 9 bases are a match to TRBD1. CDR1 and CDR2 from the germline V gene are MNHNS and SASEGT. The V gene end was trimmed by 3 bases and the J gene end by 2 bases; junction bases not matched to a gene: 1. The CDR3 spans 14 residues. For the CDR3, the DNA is TGTGCCAGCAGTGACGGGACAGGGCAAGAGACCCAGTACTTC. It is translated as CASSDGTGQETQYF.

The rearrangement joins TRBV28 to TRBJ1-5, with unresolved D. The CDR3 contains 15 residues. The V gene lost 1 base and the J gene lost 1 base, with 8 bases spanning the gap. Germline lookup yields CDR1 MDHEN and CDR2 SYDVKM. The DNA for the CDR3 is TGTGCCAGCAGTTTATTGGCGGGGAGCAATCAGCCCCAGCATTTT. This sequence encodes CASSLLAGSNQPQHF. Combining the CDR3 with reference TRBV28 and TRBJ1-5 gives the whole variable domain DVKVTQSSRYLVKRTGEKVFLECVQDMDHENMFWYRQDPGLGLRLIYFSYDVKMKEKGDIPEGYSVSREKKERFSLILESASTNQTSMYLCASSLLAGSNQPQHFGDGTRLSIL.

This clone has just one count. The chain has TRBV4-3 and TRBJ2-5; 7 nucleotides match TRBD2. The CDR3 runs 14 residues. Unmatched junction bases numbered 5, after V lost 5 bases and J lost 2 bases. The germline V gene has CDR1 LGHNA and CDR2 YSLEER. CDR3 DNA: TGCGCCAGCAGCATAGGCGGGGGTCAAGAGACCCAGTACTTC. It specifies CASSIGGGQETQYF.

The CDR3 DNA reads TGCGCCAGCAGCTTGGCGGGTACGGGGACTGAAGCTTTCTTT. This gives the protein CASSLAGTGTEAFF. The rearrangement uses TRBV5-1 and TRBJ1-1; no firm D call. Trimming pared 0 bases from V and 5 bases from J, leaving 11 bases between. The CDR3 runs 14 residues. Germline V gives CDR1 SGHRS, CDR2 YFSETQ.

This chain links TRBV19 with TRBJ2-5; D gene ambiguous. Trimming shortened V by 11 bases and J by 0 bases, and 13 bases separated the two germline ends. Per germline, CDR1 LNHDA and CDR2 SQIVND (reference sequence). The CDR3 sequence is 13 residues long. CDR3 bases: TGTGCCCGGGCCTATTGGGACCAAGAGACCCAGTACTTC. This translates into CARAYWDQETQYF.

The CDR3 coding sequence is TGTGCCAGCAGTTCCCCAGCGGAGTCAGAAAATGAGCAGTTCTTC. Its translation: CASSSPAESENEQFF. The V and J genes are TRBV28 and TRBJ2-1; a possible D gene is TRBD2 (5 bases). The CDR3 is 15 residues long. Germline CDR1 MDHEN, CDR2 SYDVKM. V gave up 4 bases and J gave up 7 bases, with 17 bases separating them. The full variable domain, rest sourced from reference TRBV28 and TRBJ2-1, is DVKVTQSSRYLVKRTGEKVFLECVQDMDHENMFWYRQDPGLGLRLIYFSYDVKMKEKGDIPEGYSVSREKKERFSLILESASTNQTSMYLCASSSPAESENEQFFGPGTRLTVL.

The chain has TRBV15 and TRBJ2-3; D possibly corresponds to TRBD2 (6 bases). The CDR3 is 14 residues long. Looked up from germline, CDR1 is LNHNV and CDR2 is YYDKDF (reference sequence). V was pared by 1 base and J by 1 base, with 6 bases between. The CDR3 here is CATSRGEGTDTQYF. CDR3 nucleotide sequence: TGTGCCACCAGCAGAGGGGAGGGCACAGATACGCAGTATTTT.

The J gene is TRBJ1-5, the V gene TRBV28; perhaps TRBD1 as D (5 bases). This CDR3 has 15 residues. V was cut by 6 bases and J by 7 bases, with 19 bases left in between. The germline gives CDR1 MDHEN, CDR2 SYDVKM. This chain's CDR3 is CASSPGNTRGQPQHF. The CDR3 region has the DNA TGTGCCAGCAGCCCTGGTAACACGCGGGGGCAGCCCCAGCATTTT.

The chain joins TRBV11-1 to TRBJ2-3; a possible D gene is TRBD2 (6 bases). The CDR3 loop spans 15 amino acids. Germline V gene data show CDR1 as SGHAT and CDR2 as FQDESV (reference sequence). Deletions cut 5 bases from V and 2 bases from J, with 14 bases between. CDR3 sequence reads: CASSPGTPNTDTQYF. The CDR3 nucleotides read TGTGCCAGCAGCCCCGGGACTCCCAACACAGATACGCAGTATTTT.

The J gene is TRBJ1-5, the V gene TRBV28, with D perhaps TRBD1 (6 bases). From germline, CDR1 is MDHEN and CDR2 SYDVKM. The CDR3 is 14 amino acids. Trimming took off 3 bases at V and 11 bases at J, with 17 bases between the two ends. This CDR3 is CASSFRGTPQAQHF. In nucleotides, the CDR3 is TGTGCCAGCAGTTTCAGGGGCACACCCCAGGCCCAGCATTTT.

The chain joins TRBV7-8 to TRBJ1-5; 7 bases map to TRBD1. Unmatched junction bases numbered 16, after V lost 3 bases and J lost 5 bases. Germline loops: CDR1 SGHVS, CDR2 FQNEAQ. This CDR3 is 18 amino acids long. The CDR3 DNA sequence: TGTGCCAGCAGCTTCGGGAGGACAGGACTACCCACCCATCAGCCCCAGCATTTT. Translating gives CASSFGRTGLPTHQPQHF.

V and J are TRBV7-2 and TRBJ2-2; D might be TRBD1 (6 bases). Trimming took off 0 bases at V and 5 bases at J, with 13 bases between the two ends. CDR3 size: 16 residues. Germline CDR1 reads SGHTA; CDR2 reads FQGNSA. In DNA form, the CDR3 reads TGTGCCAGCAGCTTAGCTAAACAGGGTTGGACCGGGGAGCTGTTTTTT. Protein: CASSLAKQGWTGELFF.

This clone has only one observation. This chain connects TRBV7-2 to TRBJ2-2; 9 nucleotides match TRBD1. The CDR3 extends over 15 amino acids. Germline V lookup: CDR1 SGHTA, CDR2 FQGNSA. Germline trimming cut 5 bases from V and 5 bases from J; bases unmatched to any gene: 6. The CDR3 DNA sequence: TGTGCCAGCAGCCACAGGGGGCACTTGACCGGGGAGCTGTTTTTT. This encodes CASSHRGHLTGELFF.

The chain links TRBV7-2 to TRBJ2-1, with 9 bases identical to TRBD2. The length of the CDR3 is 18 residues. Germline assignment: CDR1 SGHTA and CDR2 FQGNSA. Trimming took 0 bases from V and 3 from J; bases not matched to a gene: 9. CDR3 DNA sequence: TGTGCCAGCAGCTTAGCTCGGGCTAGCGGGGTAATCTACAATGAGCAGTTCTTC. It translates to CASSLARASGVIYNEQFF.

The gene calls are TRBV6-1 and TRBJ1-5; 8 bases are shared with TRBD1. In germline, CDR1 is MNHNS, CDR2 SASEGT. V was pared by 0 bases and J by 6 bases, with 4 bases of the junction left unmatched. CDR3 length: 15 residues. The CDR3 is CASSEARDRTQPQHF. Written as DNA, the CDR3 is TGTGCCAGCAGTGAAGCGCGGGACAGGACTCAGCCCCAGCATTTT.

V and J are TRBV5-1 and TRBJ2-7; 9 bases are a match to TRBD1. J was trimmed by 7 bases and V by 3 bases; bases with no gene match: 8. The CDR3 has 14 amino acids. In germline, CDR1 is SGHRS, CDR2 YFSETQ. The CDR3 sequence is CASSSRTGVSEQYF. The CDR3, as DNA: TGCGCCAGCAGCTCCCGGACAGGGGTGAGTGAGCAGTACTTC.

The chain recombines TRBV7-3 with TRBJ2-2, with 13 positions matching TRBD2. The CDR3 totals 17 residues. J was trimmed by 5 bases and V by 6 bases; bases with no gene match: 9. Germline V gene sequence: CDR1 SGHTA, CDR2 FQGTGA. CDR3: CASRGGGLAGQTGELFF. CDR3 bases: TGTGCCAGCAGGGGAGGGGGACTAGCGGGACAGACCGGGGAGCTGTTTTTT.

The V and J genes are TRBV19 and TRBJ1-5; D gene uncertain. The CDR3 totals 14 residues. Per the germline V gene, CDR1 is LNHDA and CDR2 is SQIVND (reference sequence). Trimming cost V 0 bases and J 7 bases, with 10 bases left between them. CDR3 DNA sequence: TGTGCCAGTAGTATAGAGGGAAGAGGCCAGCCCCAGCATTTT. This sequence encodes CASSIEGRGQPQHF.